Shown below are 23 T cell receptor beta chains from a single sample sequenced in a study of control samples from healthy donors and cancer patients. Only in-frame clones appear in the TCRdb table, and some are missing; sequencing was by immunoSEQ multiplex PCR. Here the sample spans 75,000 to 95,000 clones, around nine tenths being singletons. Sample: blood. Receptors originate from a young woman in good health.

The chain is built from TRBV27 and TRBJ1-2; TRBD1 aligns across 10 bases. This CDR3 comprises 13 residues. J gave up 13 bases and V 0 bases, and 5 bases lay outside the gene matches. Germline V gene data show CDR1 as MNHEY and CDR2 as SMNVEV (reference sequence). In nucleotides, the CDR3 is TGTGCCAGCAGTTTATCGGGACAGGGGAGAATCACCTTC. This sequence encodes CASSLSGQGRITF.

V is TRBV10-3 and J is TRBJ1-4, with 8 bases identical to TRBD1. CDR1 ENHRY and CDR2 SYGVKD come from the germline V gene. V was clipped by 0 bases and J by 4 bases; unmatched bases: 1. The CDR3 loop spans 15 amino acids. The CDR3 nucleotides are TGTGCCATCAGTGAGTCAGGGACAGGTAATGAAAAACTGTTTTTT. Translating it yields CAISESGTGNEKLFF.

The chain combines TRBV6-1 with TRBJ2-3; a weak D match, TRBD1 (6 bases). V lost 7 bases to trimming and J lost 3 bases, with 8 bases between them. Germline loops: CDR1 MNHNS, CDR2 SASEGT. The CDR3 contains 12 residues. CDR3 amino acids: CASKTGTDTQYF. The CDR3 DNA sequence: TGTGCCAGCAAAACAGGGACAGATACGCAGTATTTT.

The chain is built from TRBV10-2 and TRBJ2-1; 7 nucleotides agree with TRBD1. The CDR3 is 17 amino acids. Germline CDR1 WSHSY, CDR2 SAAADI. The V and J ends lost 3 bases and 9 bases, in that order; junction bases with no gene match: 17. This chain's CDR3 is CASSDAYVRQGAGEQFF. DNA for the CDR3: TGCGCCAGCAGTGACGCCTATGTACGACAGGGTGCAGGTGAGCAGTTCTTC.

The rearrangement links TRBV2 to TRBJ1-1; D is undetermined. Germline assignment: CDR1 SNHLY and CDR2 FYNNEI. V was cut by 3 bases and J by 2 bases, with 1 base left in between. This CDR3 region has 11 residues. The CDR3 spells CASSDNTEAFF. DNA for the CDR3: TGTGCCAGCAGTGATAACACTGAAGCTTTCTTT.

The count of this clone is one. J is TRBJ2-5 and V is TRBV5-1; D is unresolved. This CDR3 is built from 11 residues. V gave up 2 bases and J gave up 3 bases, with 2 bases separating them. Per germline, CDR1 SGHRS and CDR2 YFSETQ. The CDR3 region has the DNA TGCGCCAGCAGCTTCGAAGAGACCCAGTACTTC. The encoded protein is CASSFEETQYF.

This chain connects TRBV19 to TRBJ1-2; 7 nucleotides agree with TRBD1. CDR3 length: 15 residues. Germline CDR1 is LNHDA and CDR2 is SQIVND (reference sequence). The junction had 7 bases not matched to a gene; V was cut back by 1 base and J by 5 bases. CDR3 protein: CASSIGQGVEYGYTF. CDR3 nucleotide sequence: TGTGCCAGTAGTATAGGCCAGGGGGTAGAATATGGCTACACCTTC.

With respect to this clone: The same CDR3 arises from other DNA sequences in this sample as well. V and J are TRBV5-1 and TRBJ1-1; 7 bases line up with TRBD1. CDR3 length: 14 amino acids. J lost 1 base, V lost 4 bases, and 4 bases had no gene match. The V gene's germline CDR1 is SGHRS and CDR2 YFSETQ. The CDR3 nucleotides are TGCGCCAGCAGCCTGGGGACAGCGAACACTGAAGCTTTCTTT. Its translation is CASSLGTANTEAFF.

V gene TRBV3-1 (or the pseudogene TRBV3-2) combines with J gene TRBJ1-1; D possibly corresponds to TRBD1 (5 bases). Germline CDR1 reads LGHDT; CDR2 reads YNNKEL (reference sequence). V lost 4 bases and J lost 3, with 15 bases in between. This CDR3 is 15 amino acids long. The CDR3 is CASSPTWGGDTEAFF. CDR3 sequence (DNA): TGTGCCAGCAGCCCAACCTGGGGCGGCGACACTGAAGCTTTCTTT.

This sequence joins TRBV20-1 and TRBJ2-7; TRBD2 aligns across 7 bases. In germline, CDR1 is DFQATT, CDR2 SNEGSKA (reference sequence). This CDR3 spans 15 amino acids. V shed 3 bases, J shed 2 bases, and the junction held 10 bases outside the gene matches. The CDR3 nucleotides read TGCAGTGCTAGTTCAAGCGGGAAAGGGACCTACGAGCAGTACTTC. Translated: CSASSSGKGTYEQYF.

V usage is TRBV10-3 and J usage is TRBJ1-1; D remains ambiguous. The V end lost 6 bases, the J end lost 3 bases, and 11 bases lay between the germline ends. The CDR3 runs 13 residues. Per the germline V gene, CDR1 is ENHRY and CDR2 is SYGVKD. The DNA for the CDR3 is TGTGCCATCAGGGGAGGATTAGACACTGAAGCTTTCTTT. It is translated as CAIRGGLDTEAFF.

The chain couples TRBV12-3 or TRBV12-4 to TRBJ1-2; D unresolved. The V and J ends lost 3 bases and 5 bases respectively, with 7 bases between them. The CDR3 length is 12 residues. CDR3 sequence (DNA): TGTGCCAGCAGTTTTCAAATGTATGGCTACACCTTC. It specifies CASSFQMYGYTF.

This clone was recorded a few times. The V and J genes are TRBV4-1 and TRBJ1-2; D gene uncertain. The V and J ends lost 4 bases and 5 bases respectively, with 11 bases between them. Germline V lookup: CDR1 MGHRA, CDR2 YSYEKL. The CDR3 is 13 amino acids. The DNA for the CDR3 is TGCGCCAGCAGCCCTATCGGCGGGTATGGCTACACCTTC. It encodes CASSPIGGYGYTF.

V gene TRBV9 combines with J gene TRBJ1-1; no reliable D call. The ends were cut back, 3 bases at V and 4 bases at J, with 16 bases in the middle. Germline CDR1 reads SGDLS; CDR2 reads YYNGEE. The CDR3 has 15 amino acids. For the CDR3, the DNA is TGTGCCAGCAGCGCCGACGGTAGAGCCGTCACTGAAGCTTTCTTT. Encoded protein: CASSADGRAVTEAFF.

Here the CDR3 DNA reads TGCGCCAGCAAGAGTACGACAGGGGTTGTCGGGGAGCTGTTTTTT. Translated, it gives CASKSTTGVVGELFF. The chain couples TRBV5-1 to TRBJ2-2; 8 bases agree with TRBD1. Per the germline V gene, CDR1 is SGHRS and CDR2 is YFSETQ. V lost 6 bases, J lost 7 bases, and 11 bases stayed unmatched. The CDR3 covers 15 residues.

The chain couples TRBV5-1 to TRBJ2-1; possibly TRBD2 for D (7 bases). V lost 0 bases, J lost 4 bases, and 14 bases lay in between. In germline, CDR1 is SGHRS, CDR2 YFSETQ. CDR3 length: 16 residues. CDR3 region: CASSLEGGPLYNEQFF. The CDR3 DNA sequence: TGCGCCAGCAGCTTGGAGGGGGGGCCCCTTTACAATGAGCAGTTCTTC.

The V call is TRBV6-1, the J call TRBJ2-7; possible D gene TRBD1, 6 bases. V was shortened by 3 bases and J by 7 bases, with 16 bases between the two germline ends. The CDR3 is 14 residues long. The germline CDR1 and CDR2 sequences are MNHNS and SASEGT. CDR3 sequence reads: CASSDFVQGEEQYF. DNA of the CDR3: TGTGCCAGCAGTGATTTTGTACAGGGAGAGGAGCAGTACTTC.

This clone was picked up a small number of times. This sequence joins TRBV13 and TRBJ2-7; D is unclear. The CDR3 has 13 amino acids. Germline assignment: CDR1 PRHDT and CDR2 FYEKMQ (reference sequence). V dropped 5 bases and J dropped 4 bases, with 12 bases sitting between them. CDR3 DNA: TGTGCCAGCAGCCTCTCGACTCGATACGAGCAGTACTTC. Translated: CASSLSTRYEQYF.

V gene TRBV7-3 combines with J gene TRBJ1-1; TRBD1 matches at 7 bases. Unmatched junction bases numbered 4, after V lost 2 bases and J lost 1 base. The CDR3 is made up of 15 amino acids. CDR1 is SGHTA, CDR2 FQGTGA, per germline. The CDR3 DNA follows: TGTGCCAGCAGCTTAGACCGGGACAGGAACACTGAAGCTTTCTTT. It translates to CASSLDRDRNTEAFF. Variable domain in full (rest from reference TRBV7-3 and TRBJ1-1): GAGVSQTPSNKVTEKGKYVELRCDPISGHTALYWYRQSLGQGPEFLIYFQGTGAADDSGLPNDRFFAVRPEGSVSTLKIQRTERGDSAVYLCASSLDRDRNTEAFFGQGTRLTVV.

V usage is TRBV4-1 and J usage is TRBJ2-7; TRBD1 might be the D (5 bases). Germline V CDR1 and CDR2: MGHRA, YSYEKL. This CDR3 is 15 amino acids long. Trimming removed 1 base at V and 0 bases at J, with 10 bases between. The DNA of the CDR3 is TGCGCCAGCAGCCAAGCGGCAGGGCTCTCCTACGAGCAGTACTTC. Translation gives CASSQAAGLSYEQYF.

The rearrangement joins TRBV5-6 to TRBJ1-1; TRBD1 matches at 9 bases. Germline CDR1 is SGHDT and CDR2 is YYEEEE. V trimming: 4 bases; J trimming: 11 bases; junction bases outside the gene matches: 18. The CDR3 is 16 residues long. The CDR3 protein is CASSPKAPPGQGRAFF. The CDR3, as DNA: TGTGCCAGCAGCCCCAAAGCCCCGCCGGGACAGGGACGGGCTTTCTTT.

The CDR3 DNA reads TGTGCCAGCAGCCTACCATACGGTGGCTACACCTTC. It translates to CASSLPYGGYTF. The chain carries TRBV14 and TRBJ1-2, with D hard to call. The CDR3 loop spans 12 amino acids. Germline CDR1 and CDR2: SGHDN and FVKESK. Trimming cost V 4 bases and J 7 bases, with 10 bases left between them.

The V and J genes are TRBV12-1 and TRBJ1-2; the D segment call TRBD1 is taken from the table without a DNA check. TRBV12-1 is a listed pseudogene. CDR3 size: 16 residues. The CDR3 DNA is TGTGCCAGCAGCTTTCGTGAAGACATCGCCGACTATGGCTACACCTTC. Translating it yields CASSFREDIADYGYTF.